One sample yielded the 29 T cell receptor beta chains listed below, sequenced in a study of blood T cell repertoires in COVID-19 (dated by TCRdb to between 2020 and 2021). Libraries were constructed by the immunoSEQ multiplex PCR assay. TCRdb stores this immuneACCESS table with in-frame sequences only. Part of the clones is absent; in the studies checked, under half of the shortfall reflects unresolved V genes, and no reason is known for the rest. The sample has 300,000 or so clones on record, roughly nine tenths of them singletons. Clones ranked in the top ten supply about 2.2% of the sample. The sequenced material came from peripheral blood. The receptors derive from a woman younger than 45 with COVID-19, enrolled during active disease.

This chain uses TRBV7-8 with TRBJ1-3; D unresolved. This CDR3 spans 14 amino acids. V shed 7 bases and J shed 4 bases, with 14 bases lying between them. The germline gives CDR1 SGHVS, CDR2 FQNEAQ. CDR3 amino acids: CASTPSRSGNTIYF. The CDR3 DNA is TGTGCCAGCACCCCGAGTAGATCCGGAAACACCATATATTTT.

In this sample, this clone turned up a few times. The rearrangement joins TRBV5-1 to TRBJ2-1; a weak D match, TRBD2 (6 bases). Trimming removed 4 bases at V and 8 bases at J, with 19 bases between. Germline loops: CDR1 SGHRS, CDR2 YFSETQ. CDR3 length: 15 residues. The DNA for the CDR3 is TGCGCCAGCAGCCAAAATAGCGGAGTCCCCCATGAGCAGTTCTTC. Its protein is CASSQNSGVPHEQFF.

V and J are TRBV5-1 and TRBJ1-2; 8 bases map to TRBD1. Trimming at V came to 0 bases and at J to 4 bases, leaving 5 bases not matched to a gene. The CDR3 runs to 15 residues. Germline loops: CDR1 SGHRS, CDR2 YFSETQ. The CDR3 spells CASSLGTGGSYGYTF. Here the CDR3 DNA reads TGCGCCAGCAGCTTGGGAACAGGGGGGAGCTATGGCTACACCTTC.

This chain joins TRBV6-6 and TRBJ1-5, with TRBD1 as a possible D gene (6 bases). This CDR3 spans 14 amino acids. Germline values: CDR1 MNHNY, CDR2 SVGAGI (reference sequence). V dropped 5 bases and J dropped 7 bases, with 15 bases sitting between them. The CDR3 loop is CASSTGIKSQPQHF. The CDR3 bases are TGTGCCAGCAGTACAGGGATCAAGAGCCAGCCCCAGCATTTT.

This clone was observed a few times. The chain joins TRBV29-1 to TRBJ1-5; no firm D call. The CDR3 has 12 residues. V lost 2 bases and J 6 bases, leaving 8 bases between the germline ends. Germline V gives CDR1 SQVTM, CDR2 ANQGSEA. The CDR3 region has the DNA TGCAGCGTTGAAATACCGGGTCAGCCCCAGCATTTT. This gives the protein CSVEIPGQPQHF.

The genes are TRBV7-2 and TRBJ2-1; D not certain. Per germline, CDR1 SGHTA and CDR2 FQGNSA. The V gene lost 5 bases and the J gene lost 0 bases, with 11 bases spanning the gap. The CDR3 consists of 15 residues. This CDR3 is CASSPSWVSYNEQFF. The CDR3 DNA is TGTGCCAGCAGCCCTAGTTGGGTCTCCTACAATGAGCAGTTCTTC.

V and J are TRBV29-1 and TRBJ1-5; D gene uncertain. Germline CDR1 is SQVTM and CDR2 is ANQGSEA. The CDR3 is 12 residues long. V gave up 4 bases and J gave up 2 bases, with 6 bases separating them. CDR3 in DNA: TGCAGCGTTGCTGGGCGCAATCAGCCCCAGCATTTT. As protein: CSVAGRNQPQHF.

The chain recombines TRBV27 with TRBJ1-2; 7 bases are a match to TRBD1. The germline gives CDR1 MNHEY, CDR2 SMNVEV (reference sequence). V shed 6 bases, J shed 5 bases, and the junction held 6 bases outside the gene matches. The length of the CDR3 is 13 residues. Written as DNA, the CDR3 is TGTGCCAGCAGCTACAGGGGAAATTATGGCTACACCTTC. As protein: CASSYRGNYGYTF.

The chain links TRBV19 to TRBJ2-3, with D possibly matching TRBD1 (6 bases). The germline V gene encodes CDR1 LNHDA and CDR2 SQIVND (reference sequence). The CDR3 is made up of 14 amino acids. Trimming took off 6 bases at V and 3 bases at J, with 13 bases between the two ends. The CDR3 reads CASSIGQLTDTQYF. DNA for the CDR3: TGTGCCAGTAGCATCGGACAGCTAACAGATACGCAGTATTTT.

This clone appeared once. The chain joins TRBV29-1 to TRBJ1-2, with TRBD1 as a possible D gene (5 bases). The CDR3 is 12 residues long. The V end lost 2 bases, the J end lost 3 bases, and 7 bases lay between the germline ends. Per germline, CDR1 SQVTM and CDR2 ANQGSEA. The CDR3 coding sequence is TGCAGCGTTGAATCGGGGGACTATGGCTACACCTTC. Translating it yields CSVESGDYGYTF.

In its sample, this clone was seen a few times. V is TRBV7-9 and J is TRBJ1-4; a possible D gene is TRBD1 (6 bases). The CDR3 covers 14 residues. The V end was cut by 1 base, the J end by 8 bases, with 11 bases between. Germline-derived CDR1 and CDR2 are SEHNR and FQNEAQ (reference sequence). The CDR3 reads CASSLDGQNEKLFF. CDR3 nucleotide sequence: TGTGCCAGCAGCTTAGACGGACAGAACGAAAAACTGTTTTTT.

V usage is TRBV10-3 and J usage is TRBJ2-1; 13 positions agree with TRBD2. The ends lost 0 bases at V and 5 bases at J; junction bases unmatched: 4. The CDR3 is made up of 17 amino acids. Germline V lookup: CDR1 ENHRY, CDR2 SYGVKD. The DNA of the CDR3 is TGTGCCATCAGTGAGTCTGGGACTAGCGGGACGGACAATGAGCAGTTCTTC. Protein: CAISESGTSGTDNEQFF.

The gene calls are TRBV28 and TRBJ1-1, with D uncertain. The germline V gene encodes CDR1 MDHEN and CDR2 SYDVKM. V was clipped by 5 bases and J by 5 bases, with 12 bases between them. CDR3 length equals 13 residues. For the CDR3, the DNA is TGTGCCAGCAGTCCGAGTCGTTGGACTGAAGCTTTCTTT. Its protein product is CASSPSRWTEAFF.

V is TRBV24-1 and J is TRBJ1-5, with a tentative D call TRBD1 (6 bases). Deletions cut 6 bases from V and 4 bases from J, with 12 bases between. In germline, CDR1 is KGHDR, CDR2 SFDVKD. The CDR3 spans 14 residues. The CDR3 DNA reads TGTGCCACCAGTCGGGGGGCAGGGAATCAGCCCCAGCATTTT. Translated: CATSRGAGNQPQHF.

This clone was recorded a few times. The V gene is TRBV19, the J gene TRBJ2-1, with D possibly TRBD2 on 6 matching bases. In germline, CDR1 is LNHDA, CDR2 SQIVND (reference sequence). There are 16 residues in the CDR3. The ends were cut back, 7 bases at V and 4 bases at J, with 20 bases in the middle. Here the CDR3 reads CASKPALAYPYNEQFF. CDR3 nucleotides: TGTGCCAGTAAGCCTGCACTAGCCTATCCTTACAATGAGCAGTTCTTC.

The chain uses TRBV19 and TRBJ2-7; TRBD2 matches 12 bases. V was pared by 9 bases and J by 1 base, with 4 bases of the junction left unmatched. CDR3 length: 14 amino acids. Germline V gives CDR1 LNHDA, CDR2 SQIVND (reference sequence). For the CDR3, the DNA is TGTGCCAGCCGACTAGCGGGAGATTCCTACGAGCAGTACTTC. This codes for CASRLAGDSYEQYF.

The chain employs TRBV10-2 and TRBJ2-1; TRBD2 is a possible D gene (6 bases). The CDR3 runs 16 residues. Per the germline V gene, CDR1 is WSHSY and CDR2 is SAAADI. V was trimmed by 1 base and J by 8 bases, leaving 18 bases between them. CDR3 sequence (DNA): TGCGCCAGCAGTGAGTGGGGGACGGGAGAGTTCGATGAGCAGTTCTTC. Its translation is CASSEWGTGEFDEQFF.

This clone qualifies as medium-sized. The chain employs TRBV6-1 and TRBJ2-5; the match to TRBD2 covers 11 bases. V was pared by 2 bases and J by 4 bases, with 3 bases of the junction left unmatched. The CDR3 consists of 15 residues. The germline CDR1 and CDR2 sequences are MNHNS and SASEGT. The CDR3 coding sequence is TGTGCCAGCAGTGAATTAGCGGGAGGGCCAGAGACCCAGTACTTC. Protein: CASSELAGGPETQYF.

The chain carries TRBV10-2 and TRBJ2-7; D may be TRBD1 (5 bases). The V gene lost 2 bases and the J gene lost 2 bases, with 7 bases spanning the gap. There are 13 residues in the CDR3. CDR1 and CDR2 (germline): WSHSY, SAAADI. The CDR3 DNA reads TGCGCCAGCAGTGAGGACAGAACCTACGAGCAGTACTTC. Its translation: CASSEDRTYEQYF.

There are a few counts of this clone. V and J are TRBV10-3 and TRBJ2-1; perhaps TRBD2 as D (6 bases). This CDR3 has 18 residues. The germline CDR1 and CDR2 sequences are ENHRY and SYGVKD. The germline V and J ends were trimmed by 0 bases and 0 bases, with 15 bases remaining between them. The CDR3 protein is CAISESTGGKISYNEQFF. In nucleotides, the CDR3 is TGTGCCATCAGTGAGTCGACCGGGGGTAAGATCTCCTACAATGAGCAGTTCTTC.

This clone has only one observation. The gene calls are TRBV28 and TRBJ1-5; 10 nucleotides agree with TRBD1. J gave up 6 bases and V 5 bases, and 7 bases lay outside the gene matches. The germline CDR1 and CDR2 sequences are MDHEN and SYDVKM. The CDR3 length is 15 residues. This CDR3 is CASSPVTGGSQPQHF. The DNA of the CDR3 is TGTGCCAGCAGTCCTGTGACAGGGGGCTCTCAGCCCCAGCATTTT.

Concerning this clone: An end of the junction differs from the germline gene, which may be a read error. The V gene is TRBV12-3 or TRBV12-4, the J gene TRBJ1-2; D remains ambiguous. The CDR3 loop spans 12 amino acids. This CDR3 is CASRTGNYGHTF. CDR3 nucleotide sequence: TGTGCCAGCAGAACCGGGAACTATGGCCACACCTTC.

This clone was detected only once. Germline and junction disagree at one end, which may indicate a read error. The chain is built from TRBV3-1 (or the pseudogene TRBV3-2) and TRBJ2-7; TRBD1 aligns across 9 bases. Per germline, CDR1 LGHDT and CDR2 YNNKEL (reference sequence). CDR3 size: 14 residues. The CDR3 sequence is CASSQGGQGNDQYF. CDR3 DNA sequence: TGTGCCAGCAGCCAAGGGGGACAGGGAAACGATCAGTACTTC.

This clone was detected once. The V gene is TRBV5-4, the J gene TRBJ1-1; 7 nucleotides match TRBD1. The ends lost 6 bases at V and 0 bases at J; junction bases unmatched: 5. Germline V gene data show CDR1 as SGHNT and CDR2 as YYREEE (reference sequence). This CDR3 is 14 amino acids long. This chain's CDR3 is CASTKGQMNTEAFF. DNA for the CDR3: TGTGCCAGCACAAAGGGACAGATGAACACTGAAGCTTTCTTT.

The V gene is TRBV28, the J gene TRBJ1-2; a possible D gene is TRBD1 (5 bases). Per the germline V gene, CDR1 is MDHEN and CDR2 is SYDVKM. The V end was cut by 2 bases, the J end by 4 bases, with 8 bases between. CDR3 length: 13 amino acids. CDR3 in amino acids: CASSLRRGYGYTF. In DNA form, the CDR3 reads TGTGCCAGCAGTTTAAGGAGGGGCTATGGCTACACCTTC.

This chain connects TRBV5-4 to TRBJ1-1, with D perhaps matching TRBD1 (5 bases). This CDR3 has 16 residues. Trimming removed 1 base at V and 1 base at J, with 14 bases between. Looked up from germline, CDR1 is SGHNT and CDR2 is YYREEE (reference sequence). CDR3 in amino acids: CASSLRRGLGNTEAFF. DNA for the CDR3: TGTGCCAGCAGCTTGCGAAGGGGTTTGGGGAACACTGAAGCTTTCTTT.

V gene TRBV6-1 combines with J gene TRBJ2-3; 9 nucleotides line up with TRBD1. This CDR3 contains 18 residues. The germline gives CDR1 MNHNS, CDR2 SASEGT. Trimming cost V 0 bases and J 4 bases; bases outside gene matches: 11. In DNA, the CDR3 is TGTGCCAGCAGTGAAGCCCCTCTGGGACAGGGACTACCAGATACGCAGTATTTT. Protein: CASSEAPLGQGLPDTQYF.

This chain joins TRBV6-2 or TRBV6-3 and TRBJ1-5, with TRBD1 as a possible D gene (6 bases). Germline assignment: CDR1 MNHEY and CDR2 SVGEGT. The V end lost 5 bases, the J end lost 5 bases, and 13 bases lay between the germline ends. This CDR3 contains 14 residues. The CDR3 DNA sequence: TGTGCCAGCAGTCAACAGGGTGTGGATCAGCCCCAGCATTTT. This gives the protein CASSQQGVDQPQHF.

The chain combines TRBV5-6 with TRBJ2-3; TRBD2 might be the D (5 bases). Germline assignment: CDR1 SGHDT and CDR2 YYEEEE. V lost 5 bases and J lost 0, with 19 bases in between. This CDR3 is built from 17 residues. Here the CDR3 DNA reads TGTGCCAGCAGGGCGCAGTTCGAGCGGAGAAGCACAGATACGCAGTATTTT. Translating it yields CASRAQFERRSTDTQYF. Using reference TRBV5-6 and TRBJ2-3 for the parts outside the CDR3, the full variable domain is DAGVTQSPTHLIKTRGQQVTLRCSPKSGHDTVSWYQQALGQGPQFIFQYYEEEERQRGNFPDRFSGHQFPNYSSELNVNALLLGDSALYLCASRAQFERRSTDTQYFGPGTRLTVL.